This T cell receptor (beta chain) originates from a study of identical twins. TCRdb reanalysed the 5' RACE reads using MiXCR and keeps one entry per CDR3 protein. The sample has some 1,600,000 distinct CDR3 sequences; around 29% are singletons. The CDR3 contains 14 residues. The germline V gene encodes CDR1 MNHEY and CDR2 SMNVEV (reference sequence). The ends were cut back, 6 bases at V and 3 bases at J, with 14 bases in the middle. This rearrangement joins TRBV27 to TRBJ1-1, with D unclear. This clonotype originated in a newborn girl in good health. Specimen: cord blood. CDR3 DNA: TGTGCCAGCAGCCCACCACCGTCGGACACTGAAGCTTTCTTT. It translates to CASSPPPSDTEAFF.